What follows are 32 T cell receptor beta chains derived from one specimen sequenced in a study of CD8 T cells in ankylosing spondylitis. A single record per CDR3 protein comes from TCRdb applying MiXCR to the 5' RACE reads. The sample shows 30,000 to 45,000 distinct CDR3 sequences, over 9% of them seen only once. What was sequenced was blood, either unsorted or a sorted T cell fraction (not recorded which). The receptor set was obtained from a male donor with ankylosing spondylitis or in good health (not recorded which).

Many counts were recorded for this clonotype. The chain carries TRBV4-3 and TRBJ2-5; D may be TRBD2 (6 bases). The CDR3 length is 20 residues. Trimming took off 0 bases at V and 5 bases at J, with 28 bases between the two ends. Germline values: CDR1 LGHNA, CDR2 YSLEER. DNA for the CDR3: TGCGCCAGCAGCCAAGAATTGTGGGGGGAGTTGCTGTCGGCGTCGGAGACCCAGTACTTC. It translates to CASSQELWGELLSASETQYF.

This clonotype was seen only once. A much larger clone lies a single base off, so this may be a read error. The chain links TRBV7-3 to TRBJ2-1; D is ambiguous. Germline-derived CDR1 and CDR2 are SGHTA and FQGTGA. Trimming pared 5 bases from V and 8 bases from J, leaving 7 bases between. CDR3 length equals 11 residues. CDR3 residues: CASSLEDEQFF. The CDR3 region has the DNA TGTGCCAGCAGCCTCGAGGATGAGCAGTTCTTC.

The chain couples TRBV27 to TRBJ2-1; D is ambiguous. The germline V gene encodes CDR1 MNHEY and CDR2 SMNVEV (reference sequence). V lost 1 base, J lost 11 bases, and 24 bases lay in between. CDR3 length: 17 residues. The CDR3 DNA reads TGTGCCAGCAGTTTATACCCCCCCTCGGATCCACTTTTCAAGCAGTTCTTC. It specifies CASSLYPPSDPLFKQFF.

This clonotype occurred many times. The CDR3: CASSFSDRDQPQHF. As DNA, the CDR3 is TGTGCCAGCAGCTTCTCGGACAGAGATCAGCCCCAGCATTTT. The chain joins TRBV7-6 to TRBJ1-5; D may be TRBD1 (6 bases). Per germline, CDR1 SGHVS and CDR2 FNYEAQ. V was cut by 3 bases and J by 5 bases, with 11 bases left in between. The length of the CDR3 is 14 residues. Full variable domain (missing parts from reference TRBV7-6 and TRBJ1-5): GAGVSQSPRYKVTKRGQDVALRCDPISGHVSLYWYRQALGQGPEFLTYFNYEAQQDKSGLPNDRFSAERPEGSISTLTIQRTEQRDSAMYRCASSFSDRDQPQHFGDGTRLSIL.

In its sample, this clonotype was seen many times. The V gene is TRBV20-1, the J gene TRBJ2-7, with D tentatively TRBD1 (5 bases). Germline CDR1 reads DFQATT; CDR2 reads SNEGSKA (reference sequence). The ends were cut back, 6 bases at V and 5 bases at J, with 14 bases in the middle. The CDR3 covers 12 residues. CDR3 sequence reads: CSATQGTHEQYF. The CDR3 region has the DNA TGCAGTGCAACCCAGGGTACCCACGAGCAGTACTTC.

This clonotype was recorded many times. V and J are TRBV11-2 and TRBJ2-5; 7 bases align to TRBD1. Per germline, CDR1 SGHAT and CDR2 FQNNGV. V was clipped by 5 bases and J by 2 bases; unmatched bases: 2. The CDR3 is made up of 13 amino acids. The CDR3 nucleotides are TGTGCCAGCAGCCCGGGACAGCAAGAGACCCAGTACTTC. Protein product: CASSPGQQETQYF.

By share of the sample, this clonotype is medium-sized. The rearrangement uses TRBV27 and TRBJ2-1; D is undetermined. Trimming left V 7 bases short and J 4 bases short, with 14 bases between. This CDR3 is built from 14 residues. CDR1 and CDR2 (germline): MNHEY, SMNVEV (reference sequence). CDR3 in amino acids: CASTSSTGYNEQFF. The CDR3 DNA follows: TGTGCCAGCACCTCCTCTACCGGGTACAATGAGCAGTTCTTC.

At least ten counts were recorded for this clonotype. This chain links TRBV5-1 with TRBJ2-7, with TRBD1 matching over 7 bases. V lost 3 bases and J lost 1; bases outside the gene matches: 4. This CDR3 spans 14 amino acids. The V gene's germline CDR1 is SGHRS and CDR2 YFSETQ. For the CDR3, the DNA is TGCGCCAGCAGCTACGACAGGGAGTCCTACGAGCAGTACTTC. Protein product: CASSYDRESYEQYF.

The chain recombines TRBV3-1 with TRBJ2-7; D is unresolved. CDR3 length equals 16 residues. The V end was cut by 1 base, the J end by 2 bases, with 15 bases between. Germline V gene sequence: CDR1 LGHDT, CDR2 YNNKEL (reference sequence). CDR3 sequence: CASSQGSLKYTYEQYF. The CDR3 nucleotides are TGTGCCAGCAGCCAAGGATCCTTAAAATATACCTACGAGCAGTACTTC.

This clonotype has ten or more counts. The V call is TRBV12-3 or TRBV12-4, the J call TRBJ1-5; perhaps TRBD1 as D (6 bases). The germline V and J ends were trimmed by 6 bases and 16 bases, with 13 bases remaining between them. CDR3 length equals 10 residues. The CDR3 nucleotides read TGTGCCAGCAGGAAAGGGACACGTCATTTT. Its translation is CASRKGTRHF.

This clonotype has ten or more counts. The rearrangement links TRBV2 to TRBJ1-5; possible D gene TRBD1, 5 bases. CDR1 is SNHLY, CDR2 FYNNEI, per germline. This CDR3 is built from 15 residues. Trimming stripped 2 bases from V and 3 bases from J, with 11 bases between. This CDR3 is CASSELRGDNQPQHF. CDR3 nucleotide sequence: TGTGCCAGCAGTGAACTAAGAGGGGACAATCAGCCCCAGCATTTT. Supplemented by reference TRBV2 and TRBJ1-5, the full variable domain reads EPEVTQTPSHQVTQMGQEVILRCVPISNHLYFYWYRQILGQKVEFLVSFYNNEISEKSEIFDDQFSVERPDGSNFTLKIRSTKLEDSAMYFCASSELRGDNQPQHFGDGTRLSIL.

This clonotype appeared many times. The gene calls are TRBV5-6 and TRBJ1-1, with D tentatively TRBD1 (5 bases). V shed 4 bases and J shed 5 bases, with 12 bases lying between them. The germline V gene has CDR1 SGHDT and CDR2 YYEEEE. This CDR3 is built from 13 residues. CDR3 region: CASSRYRWTEAFF. CDR3 bases: TGTGCCAGCAGCCGCTACAGGTGGACTGAAGCTTTCTTT.

In this sample, this clonotype turned up many times. The rearrangement uses TRBV12-3 or TRBV12-4 and TRBJ2-7; tentatively, D is TRBD2 (5 bases). The CDR3 loop spans 14 amino acids. V gave up 5 bases and J gave up 3 bases, with 14 bases separating them. For the CDR3, the DNA is TGTGCCAGCAGTCTCGGACTTCCCCGCTACGAGCAGTACTTC. Encoded protein: CASSLGLPRYEQYF.

This clonotype was observed at least ten times. This chain connects TRBV6-1 to TRBJ1-1; TRBD1 aligns across 8 bases. This CDR3 has 17 residues. Germline V gives CDR1 MNHNS, CDR2 SASEGT. The V and J ends lost 5 bases and 1 base, in that order; junction bases with no gene match: 12. This CDR3 reads CASSTLRGPGGNTEAFF. In nucleotides, the CDR3 is TGTGCCAGCAGTACCCTCAGGGGGCCAGGCGGGAACACTGAAGCTTTCTTT.

This clonotype was observed at least ten times. The chain couples TRBV20-1 to TRBJ2-2; no firm D call. V shed 3 bases and J shed 3 bases, with 8 bases lying between them. The CDR3 has 13 residues. The germline gives CDR1 DFQATT, CDR2 SNEGSKA (reference sequence). CDR3 protein: CSASSLYTGELFF. CDR3 in DNA: TGCAGTGCTAGTAGTCTGTACACCGGGGAGCTGTTTTTT.

This clonotype was picked up many times. V and J are TRBV5-1 and TRBJ1-1; 8 bases map to TRBD1. V was pared by 1 base and J by 6 bases, with 2 bases of the junction left unmatched. This CDR3 region has 13 residues. The germline V gene encodes CDR1 SGHRS and CDR2 YFSETQ. CDR3 region: CASSLTGGSEAFF. The CDR3 nucleotides are TGCGCCAGCAGCTTGACAGGGGGTTCTGAAGCTTTCTTT. Full variable domain (outside the CDR3, taken from reference TRBV5-1 and TRBJ1-1): KAGVTQTPRYLIKTRGQQVTLSCSPISGHRSVSWYQQTPGQGLQFLFEYFSETQRNKGNFPGRFSGRQFSNSRSEMNVSTLELGDSALYLCASSLTGGSEAFFGQGTRLTVV.

This clonotype was recorded many times. This chain connects TRBV12-5 to TRBJ2-2, with 10 bases identical to TRBD2. Trimming removed 5 bases from V and 6 bases from J; junction bases left unmatched: 9. Germline lookup yields CDR1 LGHNT and CDR2 FRNRAP. CDR3 length: 16 residues. CDR3 residues: CASGHSAGGPPGELFF. CDR3 nucleotide sequence: TGTGCTAGTGGTCATTCAGCGGGAGGGCCTCCCGGGGAGCTGTTTTTT. The full variable domain, its missing parts supplied by reference TRBV12-5 and TRBJ2-2, is DARVTQTPRHKVTEMGQEVTMRCQPILGHNTVFWYRQTMMQGLELLAYFRNRAPLDDSGMPKDRFSAEMPDATLATLKIQPSEPRDSAVYFCASGHSAGGPPGELFFGEGSRLTVL.

V usage is TRBV2 and J usage is TRBJ2-3, with 9 bases lining up with TRBD2. The V and J ends lost 3 bases and 5 bases, in that order; junction bases with no gene match: 9. The CDR3 spans 16 residues. In germline, CDR1 is SNHLY, CDR2 FYNNEI. CDR3 loop: CASSDRFRTSEDTQYF. CDR3 nucleotides: TGTGCCAGCAGTGATAGGTTTCGGACTAGCGAAGATACGCAGTATTTT.

This clonotype was detected only a few times. The V and J genes are TRBV7-2 and TRBJ2-3, with a weak D call TRBD1 (6 bases). The CDR3 has 15 amino acids. Germline V CDR1 and CDR2: SGHTA, FQGNSA. V was shortened by 5 bases and J by 3 bases, with 15 bases between the two germline ends. The CDR3 nucleotides are TGTGCCAGCAGCCCAAAACAGGGAATGACAGATACGCAGTATTTT. Protein product: CASSPKQGMTDTQYF.

V and J are TRBV7-2 and TRBJ2-7, with 12 bases fitting TRBD2. V shed 1 base and J 3 bases; nucleotides not matched to a gene: 4. The length of the CDR3 is 16 residues. Germline V gives CDR1 SGHTA, CDR2 FQGNSA. The CDR3: CASSLGRGLAGYEQYF. CDR3 DNA sequence: TGTGCCAGCAGCTTAGGTCGGGGACTAGCGGGCTACGAGCAGTACTTC.

This clonotype has ten or more counts. The genes are TRBV4-2 and TRBJ1-3; D is unresolved. The V gene's germline CDR1 is LGHNA and CDR2 YNFKEQ. V dropped 4 bases and J dropped 0 bases, with 7 bases sitting between them. The CDR3 is made up of 14 amino acids. The CDR3 DNA is TGTGCCAGCAGCCCCCGGAGCTCTGGAAACACCATATATTTT. Translation gives CASSPRSSGNTIYF.

This clonotype was seen repeatedly, ten times or more. The genes are TRBV6-4 and TRBJ2-1; D is unresolved. V was pared by 0 bases and J by 5 bases, with 2 bases between. The CDR3 extends over 12 amino acids. Looked up from germline, CDR1 is MRHNA and CDR2 is SNTAGT. The CDR3 sequence: CASSDSHNEQFF. The CDR3 nucleotides read TGTGCCAGCAGTGACTCTCACAATGAGCAGTTCTTC.

The chain uses TRBV12-3 or TRBV12-4 and TRBJ2-7; TRBD2 aligns across 9 bases. The CDR3 is 15 amino acids. With V trimmed by 3 bases and J by 4 bases, 7 bases remained unmatched. The CDR3 DNA sequence: TGTGCCAGCAGTTTCGAAGATAGCGGGAGTTACGAGCAGTACTTC. As protein: CASSFEDSGSYEQYF.

In this sample, this clonotype turned up a few times. The rearrangement links TRBV9 to TRBJ2-7, with 8 bases identical to TRBD2. The CDR3 is made up of 14 amino acids. Germline V gene data show CDR1 as SGDLS and CDR2 as YYNGEE. Trimming cost V 4 bases and J 7 bases; bases outside gene matches: 10. The CDR3 DNA reads as TGTGCCAGCAGCACAGGTACGTCTAGCGGGGAGCAGTACTTC. It specifies CASSTGTSSGEQYF.

This clonotype has ten or more counts. The V gene is TRBV20-1, the J gene TRBJ2-5, with 9 nucleotides matching TRBD2. The CDR3 sequence is 14 residues long. Germline loops: CDR1 DFQATT, CDR2 SNEGSKA (reference sequence). Trimming removed 1 base from V and 5 bases from J; junction bases left unmatched: 5. The CDR3: CSARASGRLETQYF. Written as DNA, the CDR3 is TGCAGTGCTAGAGCCAGCGGGAGGTTGGAGACCCAGTACTTC.

This clonotype was detected many times. The chain is built from TRBV20-1 and TRBJ2-7; TRBD1 agrees at 8 bases. Looked up from germline, CDR1 is DFQATT and CDR2 is SNEGSKA (reference sequence). CDR3 length: 13 residues. After removal of 3 bases from V and 7 bases from J, the junction contained 8 bases not matched to a gene. CDR3 in DNA: TGCAGTGCTAGTCGGCAGGGGGCGGGGGAGCAGTACTTC. Amino acid sequence: CSASRQGAGEQYF.

The chain links TRBV30 to TRBJ2-3; no definite D call. The germline CDR1 and CDR2 sequences are GTSNPN and SVGIG (reference sequence). V was clipped by 2 bases and J by 0 bases, with 12 bases between them. The CDR3 runs 15 residues. Written as DNA, the CDR3 is TGTGCCTGGAGTATCAGGCGAAGTAGCACAGATACGCAGTATTTT. Protein sequence: CAWSIRRSSTDTQYF. Complete variable domain (other parts from reference TRBV30 and TRBJ2-3): SQTIHQWPATLVQPVGSPLSLECTVEGTSNPNLYWYRQAAGRGLQLLFYSVGIGQISSEVPQNLSASRPQDRQFILSSKKLLLSDSGFYLCAWSIRRSSTDTQYFGPGTRLTVL.

Many counts were recorded for this clonotype. This sequence joins TRBV18 and TRBJ1-5, with unresolved D. Germline CDR1 is KGHSH and CDR2 is LQKENI. The V and J ends lost 1 base and 4 bases respectively, with 14 bases between them. The CDR3 is 16 residues long. Written as DNA, the CDR3 is TGTGCCAGCTCACCACGGGCAGATCGCGGGAATCAGCCCCAGCATTTT. Protein product: CASSPRADRGNQPQHF.

This clonotype was seen at least ten times. The chain combines TRBV4-2 with TRBJ2-2; TRBD2 matches 7 bases. Germline V gene data show CDR1 as LGHNA and CDR2 as YNFKEQ. V dropped 0 bases and J dropped 6; count of bases not matched to a gene: 10. The CDR3 is 17 amino acids. CDR3 residues: CASSQDPGAAGAGELFF. The CDR3 coding sequence is TGTGCCAGCAGCCAAGATCCCGGGGCGGCGGGGGCCGGGGAGCTGTTTTTT.

The DNA of the CDR3 is TGTGCCAGCAGCTTCCGAACAGGGACTAATGAAAAACTGTTTTTT. Its translation: CASSFRTGTNEKLFF. The V gene is TRBV7-2, the J gene TRBJ1-4; D possibly corresponds to TRBD1 (6 bases). Trimming shortened V by 3 bases and J by 2 bases, and 10 bases separated the two germline ends. The CDR3 spans 15 residues. Germline V gene sequence: CDR1 SGHTA, CDR2 FQGNSA.

This clonotype was observed at least ten times. V gene TRBV21-1 combines with J gene TRBJ1-4; the table's D call, TRBD1, has no DNA check behind it. TRBV21-1 is an annotated pseudogene. The CDR3 covers 16 residues. This CDR3 is CASREGRGPAHEKLFF. DNA for the CDR3: TGTGCCAGCAGGGAGGGGAGGGGGCCGGCTCATGAAAAACTGTTTTTT.

This clonotype was observed at least ten times. The J gene is TRBJ2-2, the V gene TRBV20-1; D not certain. In germline, CDR1 is DFQATT, CDR2 SNEGSKA (reference sequence). The V end lost 3 bases, the J end lost 4 bases, and 9 bases lay between the germline ends. This CDR3 comprises 13 residues. CDR3: CSARGRLTGELFF. DNA of the CDR3: TGCAGTGCTAGGGGCAGACTCACCGGGGAGCTGTTTTTT.